A selection of T cell receptor beta chains follows, all from one sample in a study of blood T cell repertoires in COVID-19. Assay used: immunoSEQ multiplex PCR; TCRdb lists only in-frame clones, some missing. This sample carries 150,000 to 200,000 clones, about 89% of them seen once, and the ten largest clones take 1.5% to 2%. Sequencing was carried out using peripheral blood. The receptors come from a man aged 18 to 29 who had recovered from COVID-19. CDR3s include the opening cysteine and the closing phenylalanine or tryptophan. The D gene is left open where the match is weak.

>TRBJ2-1|TRBV9|TRBD2
CASSVGMTSGSIDEQFF
>TRBJ2-3|TRBV5-1|.
CASSLGGVGSDTQYF
>TRBJ2-3|TRBV6-5|.
CASSRQPSTDTQYF
>TRBJ1-1|TRBV5-1|.
CASSPRQLNTEAFF
>TRBJ2-7|TRBV5-5|.
CASSLRSRDEQYF
>TRBJ1-1|TRBV7-2|.
CASSLRATEAFF
>TRBJ2-7|TRBV28|TRBD1
CASSSGQGASYEQYF
>TRBJ1-1|TRBV6-5|.
CASSYEENVLTEAFF
>TRBJ2-2|TRBV6-2/TRBV6-3|TRBD1
CASSYFRQGINTGELFF
>TRBJ2-5|TRBV9|TRBD2
CASSLGVAGIETQYF
>TRBJ2-1|TRBV5-1|TRBD2
CASSPSEGRGNEQFF
>TRBJ2-3|TRBV7-2|.
CASSPSGVGALTDTQYF
>TRBJ1-6|TRBV19|TRBD1
CASSNTGGNSPLHF
>TRBJ1-1|TRBV3-1/TRBV3-2|TRBD1
CASSQSNTGGTEAFF
>TRBJ2-1|TRBV21-1|.
CASSSWTGFYLNDEQFF
>TRBJ1-4|TRBV25-1|.
CASSSRDSTNEKLFF
>TRBJ2-7|TRBV2|.
CASSDLVGSSEQYF
>TRBJ2-3|TRBV5-8|.
CASSLVAQDTQYF
>TRBJ2-2|TRBV24-1|TRBD1
CATSDVQGNAIAGELFF
>TRBJ2-7|TRBV27|.
CASRKQGGAYEQYF
>TRBJ1-2|TRBV6-5|TRBD1
CASKKGQLDGYTF
>TRBJ2-7|TRBV3-1/TRBV3-2|.
CASSAGTYTYEQYF
>TRBJ1-2|TRBV28|.
CASSDQGINYGYTF
>TRBJ1-6|TRBV3-1/TRBV3-2|.
CATQTGRYNSPLHF
>TRBJ2-5|TRBV20-1|.
CSASRPGIQETQYF